A single sample is the source of the 15 T cell receptor beta chains below, sequenced in a study of regulatory T cells in long-lasting Graves disease. For TCR beta, libraries came from iRepertoire HTBI primers and Arm-PCR of CDR3 regions. MiXCR was run by TCRdb on the multiplex PCR reads, yielding one entry per CDR3 protein. The sample has around 450,000 distinct CDR3 sequences, around 16% seen once. Time point of the sample: newly diagnosed GD, antithyroid drugs for less than 3 months. PBMCs provided the RNA from which the TCR library was made. The same sample was also used in a study of T cells in Graves' hyperthyroidism and ophthalmopathy.

The material sequenced was peripheral blood mononuclear cells (PBMCs), taken at new diagnosis, from a patient treated with antithyroid drugs. The source of these receptors is a woman aged 40 to 49 with Graves disease.

The V and J genes are TRBV5-6 and TRBJ2-7; D remains ambiguous. The V end lost 1 base, the J end lost 0 bases, and 11 bases lay between the germline ends. The CDR3 covers 15 residues. Germline values: CDR1 SGHDT, CDR2 YYEEEE. CDR3 coding DNA: TGTGCCAGCAGCTTGTTTACTACGAGCTCCTACGAGCAGTACTTC. It codes for CASSLFTTSSYEQYF.

The chain has TRBV20-1 and TRBJ2-2, with D perhaps matching TRBD1 or TRBD2 (6 bases each). Germline V CDR1 and CDR2: DFQATT, SNEGSKA (reference sequence). The CDR3 totals 14 residues. Between the trimmed V and J ends, which lost 4 bases and 5 bases, there was a span of 14 bases. The CDR3: CSAKGPGATGELFF. The CDR3 nucleotides read TGCAGTGCTAAGGGACCGGGGGCGACCGGGGAGCTGTTTTTT.

The sample holds many counts of this clonotype. V and J are TRBV27 and TRBJ2-3; 9 bases are shared with TRBD2. Germline V lookup: CDR1 MNHEY, CDR2 SMNVEV (reference sequence). The CDR3 sequence is 14 residues long. J lost 6 bases, V lost 7 bases, and 8 bases had no gene match. This CDR3 is CASTPREGPDTQYF. The CDR3 DNA follows: TGTGCCAGCACACCGCGGGAGGGCCCCGATACGCAGTATTTT.

This clonotype was seen repeatedly, ten times or more. V and J are TRBV10-3 and TRBJ2-1, with D possibly being TRBD2 (6 bases). Deletions cut 3 bases from V and 5 bases from J, with 14 bases between. CDR1 and CDR2 (germline): ENHRY, SYGVKD. The CDR3 has 15 residues. The CDR3 protein is CAISDPGSTNNEQFF. DNA of the CDR3: TGTGCCATCAGTGACCCCGGGAGCACAAACAATGAGCAGTTCTTC.

CDR3 nucleotides: TGCGCCAGCAGCCAAGATCGGACAGGGCCGAGGTCACCCCTCCACTTT. Encoded protein: CASSQDRTGPRSPLHF. The rearrangement links TRBV4-3 to TRBJ1-6; 8 nucleotides agree with TRBD1. The CDR3 totals 16 residues. CDR1 LGHNA and CDR2 YSLEER come from the germline V gene. V was pared by 0 bases and J by 10 bases, with 8 bases of the junction left unmatched.

This clonotype has at least ten counts. The genes are TRBV18 and TRBJ2-5, with D possibly TRBD2 on 5 matching bases. Per germline, CDR1 KGHSH and CDR2 LQKENI. V shed 8 bases and J shed 3 bases, with 13 bases lying between them. This CDR3 has 13 amino acids. CDR3: CASSPTRKETQYF. The CDR3 DNA follows: TGTGCCAGCAGTCCTACTAGAAAAGAGACCCAGTACTTC.

On this clonotype itself: A read error is possible here, since a much larger clone lies one base away. The J gene is TRBJ2-7, the V gene TRBV11-3, with a possible D match to TRBD1 (6 bases). The germline CDR1 and CDR2 sequences are SGHNT and YENEEA. The CDR3 is 12 amino acids. The CDR3 DNA is TGTGGCAGCAGCTTAGACACAGGGAAGCAGTACTTC. Amino acids: CGSSLDTGKQYF.

J is TRBJ2-3 and V is TRBV7-3; 9 positions match TRBD2. V shed 2 bases and J 0 bases; nucleotides not matched to a gene: 9. Per the germline V gene, CDR1 is SGHTA and CDR2 is FQGTGA. There are 18 residues in the CDR3. In nucleotides, the CDR3 is TGTGCCAGCAGCTTATCGGGGGCTAGCGGGGTCAGCACAGATACGCAGTATTTT. It yields the protein CASSLSGASGVSTDTQYF.

This clonotype was counted ten times or more. CDR3 sequence reads: CASSSGLGQPQHF. CDR3 nucleotide sequence: TGTGCCAGCAGCTCCGGGTTAGGTCAGCCCCAGCATTTT. This rearrangement joins TRBV27 to TRBJ1-5; unclear D gene. Germline lookup yields CDR1 MNHEY and CDR2 SMNVEV (reference sequence). With 6 bases removed from V and 6 bases from J, the gap between germline ends came to 12 bases. The CDR3 loop spans 13 amino acids.

The chain recombines TRBV18 with TRBJ1-2; no clear D. V gave up 5 bases and J gave up 2 bases, with 9 bases separating them. CDR1 and CDR2 (germline): KGHSH, LQKENI. The CDR3 covers 13 residues. CDR3 nucleotides: TGTGCCAGCTCAGACACGGTGAACTATGGCTACACCTTC. Protein product: CASSDTVNYGYTF. Combining the CDR3 with reference TRBV18 and TRBJ1-2 gives the whole variable domain NAGVMQNPRHLVRRRGQEARLRCSPMKGHSHVYWYRQLPEEGLKFMVYLQKENIIDESGMPKERFSAEFPKEGPSILRIQQVVRGDSAAYFCASSDTVNYGYTFGSGTRLTVV.

In this sample, this clonotype turned up many times. The chain recombines TRBV7-2 with TRBJ2-7; D might be TRBD2 (6 bases). The germline V and J ends were trimmed by 1 base and 5 bases, with 18 bases remaining between them. Germline V gives CDR1 SGHTA, CDR2 FQGNSA. The CDR3 is 16 amino acids. CDR3 sequence: CASSLVGHSGRDEQYF. For the CDR3, the DNA is TGTGCCAGCAGCTTAGTCGGCCATAGCGGCCGGGACGAGCAGTACTTC.

There are many counts of this clonotype. The junction departs from germline at one end; a sequencing error may be responsible. The chain carries TRBV2 and TRBJ2-1; 8 bases map to TRBD1. The CDR3 has 13 residues. Germline CDR1 SNHLY, CDR2 FYNNEI. The CDR3 coding sequence is TGTGCCAGCAGTATGAATCCGGGACAGGAATCGGTCTTC. Protein sequence: CASSMNPGQESVF.

The gene calls are TRBV29-1 and TRBJ2-1; D gene ambiguous. CDR3 size: 12 residues. Germline V gene lookup returns CDR1 SQVTM and CDR2 ANQGSEA. The V gene lost 7 bases and the J gene lost 4 bases, with 11 bases spanning the gap. The CDR3 DNA reads as TGCAGCGCCAGGCCCGTTTACAATGAGCAGTTCTTC. Amino acids: CSARPVYNEQFF.

In DNA form, the CDR3 reads TGCAGTGCTAGTGAGACAGACCCCTACGAGCAGTACTTC. It encodes CSASETDPYEQYF. The chain links TRBV20-1 to TRBJ2-7; D may be TRBD1 (5 bases). The ends were cut back, 3 bases at V and 2 bases at J, with 11 bases in the middle. The germline CDR1 and CDR2 sequences are DFQATT and SNEGSKA (reference sequence). The CDR3 sequence is 13 residues long.

This clonotype was seen once. The chain has TRBV11-2 and TRBJ2-7; 9 bases match TRBD2. V lost 5 bases and J lost 2; bases outside the gene matches: 7. The CDR3 has 15 residues. The germline gives CDR1 SGHAT, CDR2 FQNNGV. The CDR3 loop is CASSVTSGAAYEQYF. Written as DNA, the CDR3 is TGTGCCAGCAGCGTGACTAGCGGAGCTGCCTACGAGCAGTACTTC.